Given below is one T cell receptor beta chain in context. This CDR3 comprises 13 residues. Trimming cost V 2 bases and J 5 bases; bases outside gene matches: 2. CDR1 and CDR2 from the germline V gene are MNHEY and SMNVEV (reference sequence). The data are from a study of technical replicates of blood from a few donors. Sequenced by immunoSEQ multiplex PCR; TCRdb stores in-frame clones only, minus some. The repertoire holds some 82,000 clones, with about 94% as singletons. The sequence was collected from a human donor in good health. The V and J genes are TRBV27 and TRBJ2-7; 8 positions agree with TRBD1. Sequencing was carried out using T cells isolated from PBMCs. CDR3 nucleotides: TGTGCCAGCAGTTTAAGGACAGGGCACGAGCAGTACTTC. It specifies CASSLRTGHEQYF.